This T cell receptor (beta chain) originates from a study of regulatory T cells in long-lasting Graves disease. Study outcomes and limitations: Gene preferences differed: TRBV28, TRBJ1-2, TRBJ2-5 in persistent cases. Newly diagnosed Graves' patients exceeded persistent ones in TCR diversity. Persistent patients had a count of shared public clonotypes (under 3,000) that exceeded that of new patients (approximately 920). Accuracy might have suffered from few samples.

Regarding this clonotype: Its antigen is not known. Being one base from a much bigger clone, this may be a read error.

Time point indicated: persistent/refractory GD, antithyroid drugs over 5 years with positive TRAb. Extracted RNA from PBMCs served as the source of the TCR library. iRepertoire HTBI primers and Arm-PCR of CDR3 regions built TCR beta libraries. TCRdb used MiXCR to reprocess the multiplex PCR reads, holding one entry per CDR3 protein. This sample yields a few hundred thousand distinct CDR3 sequences, of which roughly a quarter are seen a single time; 26% belongs to the top ten. Looked up from germline, CDR1 is MNHEY and CDR2 is SVGEGT. The CDR3 is made up of 13 amino acids. Trimming at V came to 4 bases and at J to 6 bases, leaving 4 bases not matched to a gene.

The TCR sequence derives from a female donor with Graves disease. The sample in question was peripheral blood mononuclear cells (PBMCs), obtained when the disease was refractory, from a patient treated with antithyroid drugs. The genes are TRBV6-2 or TRBV6-3 and TRBJ1-1, with 8 bases lining up with TRBD1. The CDR3 spells CASSFDRGAEAFF. CDR3 sequence (DNA): TGTGCCAGCAGTTTCGACAGGGGCGCTGAAGCTTTCTTT.